These 4 T cell receptor beta chains share one sample of origin, sequenced in a study of spatial heterogeneity in lung cancer. General study results and limits: Counts that tracked tumor mutation counts were those of expanded intratumoral alpha and beta TCRs.

What these receptors recognize is not known. MiXCR, applied by TCRdb to the 5' RACE reads, yields one record per CDR3 protein. Of 4,000 or so distinct CDR3 sequences listed, 5.3% are singletons. Time point indicated: sample taken at primary tumor resection. The source material was lung tumor tissue, sampled at surgery. The origin of the receptors is a female donor with early-stage non-small cell lung cancer.

This clonotype appeared a few times. This chain connects TRBV12-3 or TRBV12-4 to TRBJ1-1; maybe TRBD1 (5 bases). V lost 6 bases and J lost 4, with 24 bases in between. CDR3 size: 17 residues. DNA for the CDR3: TGTGCCAGCAGCTCCCAGACTGTAGGGGCTGGGGGCACTGAAGCTTTCTTT. Its protein product is CASSSQTVGAGGTEAFF.

This clonotype counts as medium-sized. This chain joins TRBV24-1 and TRBJ2-1; D is possibly TRBD2 (6 bases). CDR1 is KGHDR, CDR2 SFDVKD, per germline. CDR3 length: 13 residues. Trimming cost V 7 bases and J 6 bases, with 12 bases left between them. Here the CDR3 reads CATSSTSFNEQFF. The CDR3 nucleotides are TGTGCCACCAGCTCTACTAGCTTCAATGAGCAGTTCTTC.

Relative to its sample, this clonotype is medium-sized. CDR3 nucleotides: TGTGCCAGCAGCTTAGAGGCCCGTGGGAGTAACCCCTACGAGCAGTACTTC. It yields the protein CASSLEARGSNPYEQYF. The J gene is TRBJ2-7, the V gene TRBV11-2, with D possibly being TRBD2 (5 bases). Germline CDR1 is SGHAT and CDR2 is FQNNGV. V was pared by 0 bases and J by 2 bases, with 17 bases between. This CDR3 is built from 17 residues.

This clonotype is categorized as medium-sized (0.01 to 0.1%). J is TRBJ2-2 and V is TRBV12-3 or TRBV12-4; D may be TRBD1 (5 bases). The length of the CDR3 is 14 residues. Trimming took off 3 bases at V and 1 base at J, with 6 bases between the two ends. CDR3 nucleotide sequence: TGTGCCAGCAGTTTGGGGCAGAACACCGGGGAGCTGTTTTTT. It specifies CASSLGQNTGELFF.